This T cell receptor beta chain was retrieved from a study of blood T cell repertoires in COVID-19. The CDR3 extends over 15 amino acids. V lost 6 bases, J lost 10 bases, and 13 bases stayed unmatched. From germline, CDR1 is SEHNR and CDR2 FQNEAQ (reference sequence). Generated by immunoSEQ multiplex PCR, the TCRdb table keeps only in-frame clones and is missing some. The sample has about 220,000 clones, about 80% seen once. This clonotype originated in a woman aged 50 to 60 who had been exposed to COVID-19. The gene calls are TRBV7-9 and TRBJ2-1; 9 positions match TRBD1. The sequencing sample was made of PBMCs or T cells enriched from blood (not recorded which). CDR3 DNA sequence: TGTGCCAGCAGTCAGAGGGGACAGGGAATTTACGAGCAGTTCTTC. It is translated as CASSQRGQGIYEQFF.